The 10 T cell receptor beta chains below come from one sample, sequenced in a study of blood T cell repertoires in COVID-19. Sequencing used immunoSEQ multiplex PCR; TCRdb keeps in-frame clones, though not all of them. The sample yields around 250,000 clones, around nine tenths seen once. The sequencing sample was made of peripheral blood. These TCRs come from a woman aged 70-85 years with active or convalescent COVID-19.

This clone was found a few times. This chain joins TRBV27 and TRBJ1-6; 7 bases agree with TRBD1. V was clipped by 1 base and J by 12 bases; unmatched bases: 6. The germline gives CDR1 MNHEY, CDR2 SMNVEV (reference sequence). The CDR3 totals 14 residues. CDR3 sequence (DNA): TGTGCCAGCAGTTTATATGCGTCAGGGGGACCCCTCCACTTT. This encodes CASSLYASGGPLHF.

V gene TRBV7-9 combines with J gene TRBJ1-1; tentatively, D is TRBD1 (5 bases). From germline, CDR1 is SEHNR and CDR2 FQNEAQ (reference sequence). The ends were cut back, 8 bases at V and 1 base at J, with 8 bases in the middle. This CDR3 region has 12 residues. The CDR3 sequence: CASGGANTEAFF. In DNA form, the CDR3 reads TGTGCCAGCGGAGGGGCGAACACTGAAGCTTTCTTT. The variable domain in full, with the rest retrieved from reference TRBV7-9 and TRBJ1-1, is DTGVSQNPRHKITKRGQNVTFRCDPISEHNRLYWYRQTLGQGPEFLTYFQNEAQLEKSRLLSDRFSAERPKGSFSTLEIQRTEQGDSAMYLCASGGANTEAFFGQGTRLTVV.

This clone turned up a few times. The chain employs TRBV24-1 and TRBJ2-3; D is perhaps TRBD2 (6 bases). The germline V gene encodes CDR1 KGHDR and CDR2 SFDVKD. The ends were cut back, 10 bases at V and 2 bases at J, with 21 bases in the middle. This CDR3 comprises 16 residues. In nucleotides, the CDR3 is TGTGCCACTCAAATCGGGAGAGGGCGACACACAGATACGCAGTATTTT. It specifies CATQIGRGRHTDTQYF.

The chain links TRBV6-2 or TRBV6-3 to TRBJ2-7; 11 bases agree with TRBD2. This CDR3 is built from 17 residues. Germline V gene data show CDR1 as MNHEY and CDR2 as SVGEGT. Germline trimming cut 3 bases from V and 7 bases from J; bases unmatched to any gene: 14. CDR3 nucleotides: TGTGCCAGCAGTTATCCCGCTAGCGGGGGGACCCCGAGGGAGCAGTACTTC. It translates to CASSYPASGGTPREQYF.

This chain joins TRBV7-2 and TRBJ2-3; TRBD2 matches at 12 bases. V dropped 4 bases and J dropped 6; count of bases not matched to a gene: 5. The germline V gene encodes CDR1 SGHTA and CDR2 FQGNSA. The length of the CDR3 is 15 residues. CDR3 nucleotides: TGTGCCAGCAGCTCGGCTAGCGGGGGGGCGGATACGCAGTATTTT. It translates to CASSSASGGADTQYF.

The chain carries TRBV4-3 and TRBJ2-7; TRBD2 aligns across 7 bases. CDR1 is LGHNA and CDR2 is YSLEER in the germline V gene. V shed 4 bases and J 2 bases; nucleotides not matched to a gene: 11. This CDR3 is 16 amino acids long. The DNA for the CDR3 is TGCGCCAGCAGCCCCACCGGTGGGACTACACCCTACGAGCAGTACTTC. Translated, it gives CASSPTGGTTPYEQYF.

V is TRBV12-3 or TRBV12-4 and J is TRBJ1-2; 7 bases agree with TRBD1. Trimming removed 8 bases from V and 4 bases from J; junction bases left unmatched: 4. The CDR3 runs to 12 residues. CDR3 region: CASADRRYGYTF. CDR3 coding DNA: TGTGCCAGCGCGGACAGGCGCTATGGCTACACCTTC.

This chain joins TRBV6-5 and TRBJ2-5; D remains ambiguous. V was trimmed by 5 bases and J by 5 bases, leaving 9 bases between them. Germline loops: CDR1 MNHEY, CDR2 SVGAGI. CDR3 length equals 12 residues. CDR3 nucleotides: TGTGCCAGCAGTAGACTTGGGGAGACCCAGTACTTC. This sequence encodes CASSRLGETQYF.

This clone was seen only a few times. This rearrangement joins TRBV19 to TRBJ1-1; 9 bases match TRBD1. In germline, CDR1 is LNHDA, CDR2 SQIVND (reference sequence). The CDR3 extends over 14 amino acids. V trimming: 7 bases; J trimming: 1 base; junction bases outside the gene matches: 4. The CDR3 spells CASKQDRGNTEAFF. Here the CDR3 DNA reads TGTGCCAGTAAGCAGGACAGGGGGAACACTGAAGCTTTCTTT.

The sample holds a few counts of this clone. The chain links TRBV25-1 to TRBJ1-6, with 7 bases identical to TRBD1. CDR3 length: 15 amino acids. Losses at the gene ends were 2 bases for V and 8 bases for J; bases not matched to a gene: 6. Germline V CDR1 and CDR2: MGHDK, SYGVNS. This chain's CDR3 is CASSEQTGLYSPLHF. CDR3 coding DNA: TGTGCCAGCAGTGAACAGACAGGGCTCTATTCACCCCTCCACTTT.